The rows below give T cell receptor beta chains drawn from one sample of a study of blood T cell repertoires in COVID-19. This table comes from immunoSEQ multiplex PCR, and its TCRdb copy is limited to in-frame clones, with some not included. The data contain 45,000 to 60,000 clones, approximately 91% of them singletons. Material for sequencing was peripheral blood. These receptors all come from a man aged 45-60 years with acute or convalescent COVID-19. Each CDR3 is given with its conserved first and last residue. Fields, in order: J gene, clone size, D gene, V gene, CDR3 DNA, CDR3 protein. The D gene is left open where the match is weak. A row's size may be missing; if present it is once, few, many or a size class.

j_call: TRBJ1-5; clone_size: .; d_call: TRBD1; v_call: TRBV11-2; cdr3_nt: TGTGCCAGCAGCTTTGGACAGGCCGGGCCCCAGCATTTT; cdr3_aa: CASSFGQAGPQHF
j_call: TRBJ1-1; clone_size: .; d_call: .; v_call: TRBV2; cdr3_nt: TGTGCCAGCAGCGAGACAGGCTTCCTGAACACTGAAGCTTTCTTT; cdr3_aa: CASSETGFLNTEAFF
j_call: TRBJ1-2; clone_size: .; d_call: TRBD1; v_call: TRBV5-4; cdr3_nt: TGTGCCAGCAGCCAACCGACAGGGGTGGACTATGGCTACACCTTC; cdr3_aa: CASSQPTGVDYGYTF
j_call: TRBJ1-5; clone_size: .; d_call: .; v_call: TRBV30; cdr3_nt: TGTGCCTGGAGTGCGGGGGAGCCCATGAATCAGCCCCAGCATTTT; cdr3_aa: CAWSAGEPMNQPQHF
j_call: TRBJ2-1; clone_size: once; d_call: TRBD2; v_call: TRBV30; cdr3_nt: TGTGCCTGGAGTGTATCCCTAGCGGGAGTTGGGGATGAGCAGTTCTTC; cdr3_aa: CAWSVSLAGVGDEQFF
j_call: TRBJ2-2; clone_size: .; d_call: .; v_call: TRBV27; cdr3_nt: TGTGCCAGCAGAGGACTCCTATTCGCCGGGGAGCTGTTTTTT; cdr3_aa: CASRGLLFAGELFF
j_call: TRBJ2-5; clone_size: .; d_call: .; v_call: TRBV24-1; cdr3_nt: TGTGCCACCGGGACTGAAGGGACCCAGTACTTC; cdr3_aa: CATGTEGTQYF
j_call: TRBJ2-7; clone_size: .; d_call: .; v_call: TRBV7-9; cdr3_nt: TGTGCCAGCAGCTTTTACACAGGTCTAGGCGAGCAGTACTTC; cdr3_aa: CASSFYTGLGEQYF
j_call: TRBJ2-2; clone_size: .; d_call: TRBD2; v_call: TRBV6-9; cdr3_nt: TGTGCCAGCAGTTATTTGAGACTAGCTTGCACCGGGGAGCTGTTTTTT; cdr3_aa: CASSYLRLACTGELFF
j_call: TRBJ1-4; clone_size: .; d_call: TRBD1; v_call: TRBV19; cdr3_nt: TGTGCCAGTAGTGCATACAGGGGACGGGCCCCAATTGAAAAACTGTTTTTT; cdr3_aa: CASSAYRGRAPIEKLFF
j_call: TRBJ1-1; clone_size: .; d_call: .; v_call: TRBV15; cdr3_nt: TGTGCCACCAGGATACCGACGGACAGAGCCGCTTTCTTT; cdr3_aa: CATRIPTDRAAFF
j_call: TRBJ2-3; clone_size: .; d_call: .; v_call: TRBV4-1; cdr3_nt: TGCGCCAGCAGCCAAGTCGGGGGTACAGATACGCAGTATTTT; cdr3_aa: CASSQVGGTDTQYF
j_call: TRBJ2-3; clone_size: .; d_call: TRBD2; v_call: TRBV24-1; cdr3_nt: TGTGCCACCAGTGAGTCGACTAGCGGGACCCCTGATACGCAGTATTTT; cdr3_aa: CATSESTSGTPDTQYF
j_call: TRBJ1-2; clone_size: .; d_call: .; v_call: TRBV5-1; cdr3_nt: TGCGCCAGCAGCTTTTACCAGGGTCATGGCTACACCTTC; cdr3_aa: CASSFYQGHGYTF
j_call: TRBJ2-7; clone_size: .; d_call: .; v_call: TRBV3-1/TRBV3-2; cdr3_nt: TGTGCCAGCAGCCAAAGGAGGGGAGCATCCTACGAGCAGTACTTC; cdr3_aa: CASSQRRGASYEQYF
j_call: TRBJ2-7; clone_size: .; d_call: .; v_call: TRBV7-8; cdr3_nt: TGTGCCAGCAGCTTAGGGGGTCGAGGGACAAAGGCCCCCTACGAGCAGTACTTC; cdr3_aa: CASSLGGRGTKAPYEQYF